This entry concerns a single TCR beta chain. The antigen remains undetermined. Naive and memory CD4+ T cell DNA was deep-sequenced without culture. Repertoires were generated with immunoSEQ multiplex PCR, while TCRdb's copy carries only in-frame clones and drops some. The sample includes under 65,000 clones, around 86% seen only once; the top ten take roughly 1.4%. This entry comes from a study of CD4 T cells in relation to SARS-CoV-2 and coronaviruses. Findings and limits, study-wide: Pre-pandemic and post-infection samples never came from the same donor. According to naive versus memory sequencing, detected responses are memory recall, not newly primed.

Unexposed donor CD4+ T cells date from about 2011-2018, before the COVID-19 pandemic. Cryopreserved PBMCs were CD4-enriched, then split into naive and memory cells. This TCR derives from a human donor in good health. The sequenced sample was memory CD4+ T cells from PBMCs.

The CDR3 DNA reads TGTGCCAGCAGCCCGGGGACAGTTAAATACGAGCAGTACTTC. It yields the protein CASSPGTVKYEQYF. This chain joins TRBV7-2 and TRBJ2-7; the match to TRBD1 covers 7 bases. The J segment lost 4 bases and the V segment lost 5 bases, leaving 8 bases of the junction unmatched. The CDR3 sequence is 14 residues long. Germline assignment: CDR1 SGHTA and CDR2 FQGNSA.